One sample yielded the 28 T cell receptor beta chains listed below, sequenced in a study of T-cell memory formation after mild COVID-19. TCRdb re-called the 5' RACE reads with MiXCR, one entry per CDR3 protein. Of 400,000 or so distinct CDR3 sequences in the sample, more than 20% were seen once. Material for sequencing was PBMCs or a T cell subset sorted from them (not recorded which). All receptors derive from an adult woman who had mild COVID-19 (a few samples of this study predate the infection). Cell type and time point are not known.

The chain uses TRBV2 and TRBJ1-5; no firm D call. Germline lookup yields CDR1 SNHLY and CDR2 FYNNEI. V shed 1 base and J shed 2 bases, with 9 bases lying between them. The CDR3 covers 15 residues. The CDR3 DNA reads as TGTGCCAGCAGTGAAGGGGATGAGGGCAATCAGCCCCAGCATTTT. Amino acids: CASSEGDEGNQPQHF.

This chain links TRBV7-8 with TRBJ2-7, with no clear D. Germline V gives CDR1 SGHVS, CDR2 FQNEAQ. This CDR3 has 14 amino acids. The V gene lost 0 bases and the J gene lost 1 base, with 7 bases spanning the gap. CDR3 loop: CASSLARLSYEQYF. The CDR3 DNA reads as TGTGCCAGCAGCTTAGCTAGGTTATCCTACGAGCAGTACTTC.

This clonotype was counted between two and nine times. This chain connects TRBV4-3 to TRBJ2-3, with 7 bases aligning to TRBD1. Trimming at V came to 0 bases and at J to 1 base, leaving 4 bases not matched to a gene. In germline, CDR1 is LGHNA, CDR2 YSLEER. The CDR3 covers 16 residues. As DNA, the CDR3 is TGCGCCAGCAGCCAAGATGGGACAGTCGGCACAGATACGCAGTATTTT. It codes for CASSQDGTVGTDTQYF.

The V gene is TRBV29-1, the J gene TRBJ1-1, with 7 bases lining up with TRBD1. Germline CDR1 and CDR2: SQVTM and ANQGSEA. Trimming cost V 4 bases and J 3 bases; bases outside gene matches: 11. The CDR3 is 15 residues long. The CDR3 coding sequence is TGCAGCGTTGTGGGGACCGGGACAGTCGACACTGAAGCTTTCTTT. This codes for CSVVGTGTVDTEAFF.

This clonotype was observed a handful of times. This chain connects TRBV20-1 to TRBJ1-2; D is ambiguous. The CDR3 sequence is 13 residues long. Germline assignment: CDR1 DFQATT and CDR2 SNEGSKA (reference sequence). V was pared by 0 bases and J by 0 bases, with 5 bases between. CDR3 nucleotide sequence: TGCAGTGCTAGAGATACAGCTAACTATGGCTACACCTTC. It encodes CSARDTANYGYTF.

The CDR3 reads CASSLFTLSQDYEQYF. In DNA form, the CDR3 reads TGCGCCAGCAGCTTGTTTACCCTATCACAAGACTACGAGCAGTACTTC. The chain has TRBV5-1 and TRBJ2-7; D not resolved. V was clipped by 1 base and J by 3 bases, with 17 bases between them. The CDR3 contains 16 residues. CDR1 and CDR2 from the germline V gene are SGHRS and YFSETQ.

CDR3 in amino acids: CASSASWGPTYNEQFF. The CDR3 DNA reads as TGTGCCAGCAGCGCGTCCTGGGGGCCCACCTACAATGAGCAGTTCTTC. This chain connects TRBV7-8 to TRBJ2-1; possible D gene TRBD1, 6 bases. V lost 5 bases and J lost 2, with 16 bases in between. The CDR3 has 16 amino acids. Germline-derived CDR1 and CDR2 are SGHVS and FQNEAQ.

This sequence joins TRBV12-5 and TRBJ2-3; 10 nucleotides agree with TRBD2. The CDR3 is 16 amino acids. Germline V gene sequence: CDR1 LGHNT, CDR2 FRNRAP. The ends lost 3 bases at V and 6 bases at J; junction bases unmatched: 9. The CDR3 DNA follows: TGTGCTAGTGGTTTCCTGCTAGCGGGGGCTGTGGATACGCAGTATTTT. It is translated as CASGFLLAGAVDTQYF.

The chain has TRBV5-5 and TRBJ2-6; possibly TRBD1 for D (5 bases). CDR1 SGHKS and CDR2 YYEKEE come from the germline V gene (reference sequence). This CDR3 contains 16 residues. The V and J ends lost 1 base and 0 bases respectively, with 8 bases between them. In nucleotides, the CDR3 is TGTGCCAGCAGCTTGAGGACAAACTCTGGGGCCAACGTCCTGACTTTC. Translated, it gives CASSLRTNSGANVLTF.

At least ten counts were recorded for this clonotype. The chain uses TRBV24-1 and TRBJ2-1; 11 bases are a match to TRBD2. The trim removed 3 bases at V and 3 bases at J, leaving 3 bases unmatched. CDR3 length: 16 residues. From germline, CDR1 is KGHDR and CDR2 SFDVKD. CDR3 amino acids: CATSDPLAGGYNEQFF. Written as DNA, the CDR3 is TGTGCCACCAGTGATCCGCTAGCGGGGGGCTACAATGAGCAGTTCTTC.

The CDR3 bases are TGCGCCAGCAGCCCACAGGCCGGGGATGGAAACACCATATATTTT. It translates to CASSPQAGDGNTIYF. The rearrangement uses TRBV4-1 and TRBJ1-3, with a possible D match to TRBD1 (5 bases). Germline V gene sequence: CDR1 MGHRA, CDR2 YSYEKL. Trimming stripped 4 bases from V and 3 bases from J, with 13 bases between. The CDR3 totals 15 residues.

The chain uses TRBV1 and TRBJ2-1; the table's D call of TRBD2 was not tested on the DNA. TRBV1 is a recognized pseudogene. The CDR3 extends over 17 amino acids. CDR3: CTSSQDQLAGGYNEQFF. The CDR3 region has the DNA TGCACCAGCAGCCAAGATCAACTAGCGGGGGGTTACAATGAGCAGTTCTTC.

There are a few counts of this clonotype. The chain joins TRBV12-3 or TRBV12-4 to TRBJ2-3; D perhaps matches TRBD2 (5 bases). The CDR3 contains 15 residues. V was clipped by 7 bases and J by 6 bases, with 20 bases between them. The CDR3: CASTTRGIGGDTQYF. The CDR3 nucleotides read TGTGCCAGCACCACTAGAGGCATCGGTGGGGATACGCAGTATTTT.

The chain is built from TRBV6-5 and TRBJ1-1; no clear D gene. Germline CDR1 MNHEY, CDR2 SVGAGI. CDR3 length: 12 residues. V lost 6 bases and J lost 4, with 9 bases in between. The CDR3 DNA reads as TGTGCCAGCAGAAAGGACGTCACTGAAGCTTTCTTT. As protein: CASRKDVTEAFF.

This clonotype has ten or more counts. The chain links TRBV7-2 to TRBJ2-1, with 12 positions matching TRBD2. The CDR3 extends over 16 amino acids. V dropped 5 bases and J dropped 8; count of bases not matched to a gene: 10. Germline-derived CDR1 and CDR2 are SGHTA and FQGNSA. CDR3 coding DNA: TGTGCCAGCAGCCCTCAGACTAGCGGGAGTGGCCATGAGCAGTTCTTC. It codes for CASSPQTSGSGHEQFF.

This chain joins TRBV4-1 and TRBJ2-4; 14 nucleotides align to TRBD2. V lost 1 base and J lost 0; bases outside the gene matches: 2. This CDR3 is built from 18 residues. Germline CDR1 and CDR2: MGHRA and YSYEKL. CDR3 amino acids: CASSQGLAGGLAKNIQYF. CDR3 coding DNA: TGCGCCAGCAGCCAAGGACTAGCGGGGGGGCTAGCCAAAAACATTCAGTACTTC.

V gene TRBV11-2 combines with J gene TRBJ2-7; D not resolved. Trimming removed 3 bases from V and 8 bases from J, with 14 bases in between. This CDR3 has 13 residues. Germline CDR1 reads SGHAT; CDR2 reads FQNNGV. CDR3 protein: CASSLAARAQQYF. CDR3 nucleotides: TGTGCCAGCAGCTTGGCAGCTAGGGCGCAGCAGTACTTC.

CDR3 region: CASSLTGVGSYNSPLHF. CDR3 DNA: TGTGCCAGCAGCCTTACAGGGGTTGGGTCCTATAATTCACCCCTCCACTTT. The chain couples TRBV7-3 to TRBJ1-6, with 7 bases fitting TRBD1. The J segment lost 1 base and the V segment lost 5 bases, leaving 8 bases of the junction unmatched. The germline CDR1 and CDR2 sequences are SGHTA and FQGTGA. The CDR3 has 17 amino acids. The full variable domain, completed using reference TRBV7-3 and TRBJ1-6, is GAGVSQTPSNKVTEKGKYVELRCDPISGHTALYWYRQSLGQGPEFLIYFQGTGAADDSGLPNDRFFAVRPEGSVSTLKIQRTERGDSAVYLCASSLTGVGSYNSPLHFGNGTRLTVT.

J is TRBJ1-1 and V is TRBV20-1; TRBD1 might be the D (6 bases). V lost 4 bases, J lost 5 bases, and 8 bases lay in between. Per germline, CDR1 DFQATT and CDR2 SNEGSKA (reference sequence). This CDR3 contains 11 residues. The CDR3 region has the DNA TGCAGTGCTAACAGGGAGACTGAAGCTTTCTTT. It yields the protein CSANRETEAFF.

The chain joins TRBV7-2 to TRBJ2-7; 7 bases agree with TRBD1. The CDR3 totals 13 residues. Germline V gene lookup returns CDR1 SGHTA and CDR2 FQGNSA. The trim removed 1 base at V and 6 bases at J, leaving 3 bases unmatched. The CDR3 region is CASSLGHRGEQYF. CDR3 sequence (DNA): TGTGCCAGCAGCTTAGGTCACAGGGGCGAGCAGTACTTC.

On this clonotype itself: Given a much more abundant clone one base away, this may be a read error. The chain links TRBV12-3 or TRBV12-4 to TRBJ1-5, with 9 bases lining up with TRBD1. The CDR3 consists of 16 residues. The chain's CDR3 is CASSAGGTGRKQPQHF. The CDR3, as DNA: TGTGCCAGCAGTGCCGGGGGGACAGGGCGCAAACAGCCCCAGCATTTT.

CDR3 bases: TGTGCCAGCTCACTTGACGGACAGGGGATGAGCTCTGGGGCCAACGTCCTGACTTTC. It yields the protein CASSLDGQGMSSGANVLTF. The genes are TRBV18 and TRBJ2-6; TRBD1 matches at 9 bases. Germline loops: CDR1 KGHSH, CDR2 LQKENI. The CDR3 has 19 amino acids. J was trimmed by 0 bases and V by 4 bases; bases with no gene match: 10.

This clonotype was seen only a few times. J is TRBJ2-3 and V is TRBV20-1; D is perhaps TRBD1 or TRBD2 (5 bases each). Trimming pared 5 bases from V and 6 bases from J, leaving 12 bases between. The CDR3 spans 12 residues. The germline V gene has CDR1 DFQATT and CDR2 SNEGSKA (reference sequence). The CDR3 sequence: CSAQGPTDTQYF. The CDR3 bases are TGCAGTGCTCAGGGACCGACCGATACGCAGTATTTT.

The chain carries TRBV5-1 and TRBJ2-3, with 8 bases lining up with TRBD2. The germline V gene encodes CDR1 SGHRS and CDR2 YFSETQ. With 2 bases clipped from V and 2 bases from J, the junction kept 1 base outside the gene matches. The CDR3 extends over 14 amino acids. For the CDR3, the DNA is TGCGCCAGCAGCTTAGCGGGGGACACAGATACGCAGTATTTT. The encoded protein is CASSLAGDTDTQYF.

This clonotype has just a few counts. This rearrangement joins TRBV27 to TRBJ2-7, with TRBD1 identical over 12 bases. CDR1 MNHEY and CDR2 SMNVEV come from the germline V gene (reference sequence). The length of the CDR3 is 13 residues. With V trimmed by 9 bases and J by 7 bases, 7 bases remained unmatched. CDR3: CASGTGGLGEQYF. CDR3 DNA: TGTGCCAGTGGGACAGGGGGCCTTGGAGAGCAGTACTTC.

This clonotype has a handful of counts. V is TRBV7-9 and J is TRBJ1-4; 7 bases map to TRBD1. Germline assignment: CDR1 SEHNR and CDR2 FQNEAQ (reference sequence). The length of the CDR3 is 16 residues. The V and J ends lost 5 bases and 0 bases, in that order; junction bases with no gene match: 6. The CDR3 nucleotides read TGTGCCAGCAGCAGTAGACAGGGCCCAACTAATGAAAAACTGTTTTTT. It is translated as CASSSRQGPTNEKLFF.

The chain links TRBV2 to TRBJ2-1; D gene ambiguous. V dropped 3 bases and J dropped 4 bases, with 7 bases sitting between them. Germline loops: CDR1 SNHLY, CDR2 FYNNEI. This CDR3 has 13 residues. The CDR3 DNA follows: TGTGCCAGCAGTGAGTTTCAGTACAATGAGCAGTTCTTC. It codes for CASSEFQYNEQFF.

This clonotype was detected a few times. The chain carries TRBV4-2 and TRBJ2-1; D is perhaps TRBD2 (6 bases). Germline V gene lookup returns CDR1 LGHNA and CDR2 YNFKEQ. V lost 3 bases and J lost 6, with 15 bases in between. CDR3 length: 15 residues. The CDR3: CASSHNSGLGNEQFF. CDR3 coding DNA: TGTGCCAGCAGCCATAATAGCGGTTTAGGCAATGAGCAGTTCTTC.